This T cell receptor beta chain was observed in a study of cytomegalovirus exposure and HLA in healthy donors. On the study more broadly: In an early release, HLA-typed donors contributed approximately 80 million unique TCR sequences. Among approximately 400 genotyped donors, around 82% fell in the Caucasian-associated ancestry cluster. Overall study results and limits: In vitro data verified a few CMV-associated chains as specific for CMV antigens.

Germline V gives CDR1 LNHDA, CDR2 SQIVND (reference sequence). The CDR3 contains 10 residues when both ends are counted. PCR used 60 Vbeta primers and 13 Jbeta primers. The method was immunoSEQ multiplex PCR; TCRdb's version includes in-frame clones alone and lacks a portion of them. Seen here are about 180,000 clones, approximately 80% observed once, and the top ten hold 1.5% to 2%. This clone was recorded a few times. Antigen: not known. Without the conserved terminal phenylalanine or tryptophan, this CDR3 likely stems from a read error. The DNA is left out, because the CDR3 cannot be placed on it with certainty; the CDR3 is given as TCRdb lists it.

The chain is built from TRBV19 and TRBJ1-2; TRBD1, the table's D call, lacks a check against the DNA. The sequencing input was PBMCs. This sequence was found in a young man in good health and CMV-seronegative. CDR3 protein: CARDRDPDGV.